A selection of T cell receptor beta chains follows, all from one sample in a study of blood T cell repertoires in COVID-19. The repertoire was sequenced with immunoSEQ multiplex PCR; TCRdb's copy has only in-frame clones and lacks some. The repertoire includes about 200,000 clones, roughly 85% of them detected once, and more than 2% sits in the top ten. Material for sequencing was peripheral blood. The receptor set was obtained from a woman aged 65 to 85 with COVID-19, enrolled during active disease. CDR3s include the opening cysteine and the closing phenylalanine or tryptophan. The D gene is left open where the match is weak. Clone size is not always given. Where it is, it says once, few, many or a class for expanded clones.

size,J,D,V,CDR3,DNA
-,TRBJ1-1,-,TRBV11-3,CASSLGLRDTEAFF,TGTGCCAGCAGCTTAGGCCTGAGGGACACTGAAGCTTTCTTT
-,TRBJ1-2,-,TRBV6-5,CASRVPGHLYGYTF,TGTGCCAGCAGGGTCCCGGGACACCTCTATGGCTACACCTTC
-,TRBJ2-1,TRBD2,TRBV4-3,CASSQGGLYRDEQFF,TGCGCCAGCAGCCAAGGGGGACTATATAGGGATGAGCAGTTCTTC
-,TRBJ2-2,-,TRBV18,CASSPSGGNTGELFF,TGTGCCAGCTCACCGAGCGGCGGAAACACCGGGGAGCTGTTTTTT
-,TRBJ1-4,-,TRBV19,CASSISPATNEKLFF,TGTGCCAGTAGTATCTCACCGGCAACTAATGAAAAACTGTTTTTT
-,TRBJ1-1,-,TRBV7-2,CASSLAGSHNTEAFF,TGTGCCAGCAGCTTAGCAGGGAGTCATAACACTGAAGCTTTCTTT
few,TRBJ2-7,-,TRBV6-5,CASTVGLRTYEQYF,TGTGCCAGCACCGTGGGCCTCCGAACCTACGAGCAGTACTTC
-,TRBJ1-6,TRBD1,TRBV18,CASSRLGQGGINSPLHF,TGTGCCAGCTCAAGACTGGGACAGGGGGGAATTAATTCACCCCTCCACTTT
-,TRBJ1-1,-,TRBV11-3,CASSLGRGLITEAFF,TGTGCCAGCAGCTTAGGAAGAGGGTTGATAACTGAAGCTTTCTTT
-,TRBJ1-2,-,TRBV4-3,CASSQDAQGSYGYTF,TGCGCCAGCAGCCAAGATGCCCAGGGGAGCTATGGCTACACCTTC
-,TRBJ2-1,-,TRBV28,CASSLLRDSYNEQFF,TGTGCCAGCAGTCTGCTCCGGGACTCTTACAATGAGCAGTTCTTC
once,TRBJ2-1,-,TRBV5-8,CASSPRLFEQFF,TGTGCCAGCAGCCCCCGTTTATTTGAGCAGTTCTTC
-,TRBJ2-2,-,TRBV7-2,CAKGAPANTGELFF,TGTGCCAAAGGGGCCCCTGCGAACACCGGGGAGCTGTTTTTT
-,TRBJ1-1,-,TRBV7-2,CASSLDRPKAFF,TGTGCCAGCAGCCTCGACAGACCTAAAGCTTTCTTT
-,TRBJ1-1,-,TRBV19,CASSIGTENTEAFF,TGTGCCAGTAGTATCGGGACTGAGAACACTGAAGCTTTCTTT
-,TRBJ1-2,-,TRBV28,CASSLWTDYGYTF,TGTGCCAGCAGTTTATGGACAGACTATGGCTACACCTTC
few,TRBJ2-3,TRBD2,TRBV19,CASSSGTSAQGTDTQYF,TGTGCCAGTAGTTCCGGGACTAGCGCTCAGGGCACAGATACGCAGTATTTT
-,TRBJ1-5,-,TRBV6-2/TRBV6-3,CASSLVDSAFNQPQHF,TGTGCCAGCAGTCTGGTAGACAGCGCCTTCAATCAGCCCCAGCATTTT
-,TRBJ2-7,TRBD2,TRBV15,CATSRDRREAYEQYF,TGTGCCACCAGCAGAGATAGACGGGAGGCTTACGAGCAGTACTTC
once,TRBJ2-1,-,TRBV7-2,CASSPLLSYNEQFF,TGTGCCAGCAGCCCCCTTCTATCCTACAATGAGCAGTTCTTC
few,TRBJ1-1,-,TRBV5-1,CASSDDGFNAGEAFF,TGCGCCAGCAGCGATGACGGATTCAACGCCGGGGAAGCTTTCTTT
-,TRBJ2-3,TRBD2,TRBV4-1,CASSLSGRPSTDTQYF,TGCGCCAGCAGCTTAAGCGGGAGGCCGAGCACAGATACGCAGTATTTT
-,TRBJ2-2,TRBD2,TRBV6-2/TRBV6-3,CASSRELAAGELFF,TGTGCCAGCAGCCGGGAACTAGCGGCCGGGGAGCTGTTTTTT
-,TRBJ1-1,-,TRBV29-1,CSVALTSRNTEAFF,TGCAGCGTCGCCTTGACTAGTAGGAACACTGAAGCTTTCTTT
-,TRBJ2-5,TRBD2,TRBV7-3,CASSRLAGERETQYF,TGTGCCAGCAGCCGACTAGCGGGAGAAAGAGAGACCCAGTACTTC
-,TRBJ2-2,-,TRBV29-1,CSAVRGTGELFF,TGCAGCGCCGTCAGGGGAACCGGGGAGCTGTTTTTT